The TCR beta chain under discussion was sequenced for a study of shared clonotypes between healthy human individuals. Overall study context: Researchers drew samples from a couple of women and a few men aged 18 to 49.

Only Caucasian adults living in Nashville, Tennessee made up the donor group. Whole-study findings and limits: Only blood was sampled; tissue repertoires likely differ.

Each subset's genomic DNA was shared equally among a number of immunoSEQ plates. The table came from immunoSEQ multiplex PCR; TCRdb's copy has only in-frame clones and leaves some out. The data contain approximately 440,000 clones, roughly 80% of them singletons. The CDR3 is made up of 15 amino acids. Germline V gives CDR1 SGHRS, CDR2 YFSETQ. Trimming cost V 2 bases and J 3 bases, with 14 bases left between them. This clone was observed at least ten times. Its target is not known. The TCR originated in a woman between 40 and 55 years old in good health. Some clones in this sample may be carry-over from other donors' samples. The sequenced sample was PBMCs. J is TRBJ1-1 and V is TRBV5-1; maybe TRBD1 (5 bases). In nucleotides, the CDR3 is TGCGCCAGCAGCTTCTCACCCAGGGCAGACACTGAAGCTTTCTTT. It specifies CASSFSPRADTEAFF.